The table lists the clone carrying this T cell receptor beta chain with a few counts. Its antigen is not known. The V end was cut by 1 base, the J end by 2 bases, with 8 bases between. The CDR3 is 14 residues long. CDR1 and CDR2 (germline): MNHNS, SASEGT. TCRdb reprocessed the 5' RACE reads with MiXCR, giving one entry per CDR3 protein. This table has 700,000 or so distinct CDR3 sequences, around 20% appearing once. These data are taken from a study of CD8 T cells in ankylosing spondylitis. General study findings and limits: Characteristic, it appeared, of ankylosing spondylitis blood was a TCR beta motif of eight highly homologous variants.

Sequenced material: blood, either unsorted or a sorted T cell fraction (not recorded which). The rearrangement links TRBV6-1 to TRBJ1-2; D unresolved. This clonotype was obtained from a male donor with ankylosing spondylitis. The CDR3 coding sequence is TGTGCCAGCAGTGAAGGGACCGCGAACTATGGCTACACCTTC. It specifies CASSEGTANYGYTF.